These 25 T cell receptor beta chains share one sample of origin, sequenced in a study of shared clonotypes between healthy human individuals. Clones were read by immunoSEQ multiplex PCR, and TCRdb kept only the in-frame ones, dropping some. Here the sample spans about 480,000 clones, nearly 80% being singletons. Sequencing was performed on PBMCs. The source is a woman aged 40 to 49 in good health. Some clones in this sample may be carry-over from other donors' samples.

The V and J genes are TRBV5-1 and TRBJ2-1; D call uncertain. Trimming stripped 0 bases from V and 0 bases from J, with 7 bases between. The CDR3 consists of 15 residues. Germline V gene data show CDR1 as SGHRS and CDR2 as YFSETQ. Written as DNA, the CDR3 is TGCGCCAGCAGCTTGGGTATGGGCTCCTACAATGAGCAGTTCTTC. It specifies CASSLGMGSYNEQFF.

J is TRBJ2-5 and V is TRBV6-1; TRBD2 matches 10 bases. V lost 1 base, J lost 1 base, and 0 bases stayed unmatched. There are 15 residues in the CDR3. Germline V CDR1 and CDR2: MNHNS, SASEGT. This CDR3 is CASSEGTSGQETQYF. CDR3 DNA: TGTGCCAGCAGTGAAGGGACTAGCGGCCAAGAGACCCAGTACTTC.

The genes are TRBV28 and TRBJ2-5; 10 bases align to TRBD2. J gave up 1 base and V 3 bases, and 5 bases lay outside the gene matches. The CDR3 is 16 residues long. Germline CDR1 and CDR2: MDHEN and SYDVKM. This chain's CDR3 is CASSFSPSGGQETQYF. The CDR3 coding sequence is TGTGCCAGCAGTTTTAGCCCTAGCGGGGGCCAAGAGACCCAGTACTTC.

The V call is TRBV5-8, the J call TRBJ2-3; 7 bases agree with TRBD1. CDR1 SGHTS and CDR2 YDEGEE come from the germline V gene. Trimming took 7 bases from V and 0 from J; bases not matched to a gene: 8. This CDR3 has 15 amino acids. The CDR3: CASARTGTSTDTQYF. The CDR3 bases are TGTGCCAGCGCCCGGACAGGCACGAGCACAGATACGCAGTATTTT.

This clone was counted at least ten times. The chain carries TRBV9 and TRBJ2-1, with TRBD2 matching 13 bases. Germline V gene data show CDR1 as SGDLS and CDR2 as YYNGEE. This CDR3 has 17 residues. V lost 4 bases, J lost 6 bases, and 10 bases stayed unmatched. The CDR3 nucleotides read TGTGCCAGCAGCTCAAGAGGACTAGCGGGAGCTTTCAATGAGCAGTTCTTC. Protein product: CASSSRGLAGAFNEQFF.

On this clone: At one boundary the junction diverges from the germline segment, which might be a read error. The chain uses TRBV5-3 and TRBJ1-1; possibly TRBD1 for D (5 bases). TRBV5-3 is recorded as an ORF, its role being uncertain. This CDR3 has 15 amino acids. In DNA, the CDR3 is TGTGCCAGCAGCTTGCAACACAGGCGAGGGGCTGAAGCTTTCTTT. Amino acid sequence: CASSLQHRRGAEAFF.

In this sample, this clone turned up a few times. The rearrangement joins TRBV7-9 to TRBJ2-2; D might be TRBD2 (5 bases). Germline values: CDR1 SEHNR, CDR2 FQNEAQ (reference sequence). The CDR3 totals 15 residues. Deletions cut 7 bases from V and 2 bases from J, with 14 bases between. CDR3 sequence (DNA): TGTGCCAGCACTTGGAGGCAGCTTAACACCGGGGAGCTGTTTTTT. Translated: CASTWRQLNTGELFF. The whole variable domain, remainder taken from reference TRBV7-9 and TRBJ2-2, is DTGVSQNPRHKITKRGQNVTFRCDPISEHNRLYWYRQTLGQGPEFLTYFQNEAQLEKSRLLSDRFSAERPKGSFSTLEIQRTEQGDSAMYLCASTWRQLNTGELFFGEGSRLTVL.

The chain recombines TRBV27 with TRBJ1-2, with D possibly TRBD1 on 5 matching bases. Germline V gene lookup returns CDR1 MNHEY and CDR2 SMNVEV (reference sequence). V lost 7 bases and J lost 2, with 14 bases in between. The CDR3 runs to 14 residues. The CDR3 spells CASTTQTGNYGYTF. The CDR3 coding sequence is TGTGCCAGCACCACCCAAACAGGAAACTATGGCTACACCTTC.

The J gene is TRBJ1-4, the V gene TRBV19; D remains ambiguous. V lost 9 bases and J lost 1, with 30 bases in between. Germline CDR1 is LNHDA and CDR2 is SQIVND (reference sequence). The CDR3 runs 20 residues. The DNA of the CDR3 is TGTGCCAGCCCGAACTGGGTAGACTCCAACCCCTCAATAACTAATGAAAAACTGTTTTTT. This translates into CASPNWVDSNPSITNEKLFF. Combining the CDR3 with reference TRBV19 and TRBJ1-4 gives the whole variable domain DGGITQSPKYLFRKEGQNVTLSCEQNLNHDAMYWYRQDPGQGLRLIYYSQIVNDFQKGDIAEGYSVSREKKESFPLTVTSAQKNPTAFYLCASPNWVDSNPSITNEKLFFGSGTQLSVL.

The CDR3: CASSEGGSYEQYF. As DNA, the CDR3 is TGTGCCAGCAGCGAAGGGGGTTCCTACGAGCAGTACTTC. The genes are TRBV25-1 and TRBJ2-7, with D tentatively TRBD1 (6 bases). CDR1 MGHDK and CDR2 SYGVNS come from the germline V gene. Trimming pared 6 bases from V and 1 base from J, leaving 10 bases between. CDR3 length equals 13 residues.

V usage is TRBV28 and J usage is TRBJ2-1; D possibly corresponds to TRBD1 (7 bases). CDR1 and CDR2 (germline): MDHEN, SYDVKM. The CDR3 has 14 amino acids. The V end was cut by 6 bases, the J end by 6 bases, with 15 bases between. The CDR3 bases are TGTGCCAGCAGCCGACTTCAGGGGGGCAATGAGCAGTTCTTC. Protein sequence: CASSRLQGGNEQFF. Drawing the rest from reference TRBV28 and TRBJ2-1, the complete variable domain is DVKVTQSSRYLVKRTGEKVFLECVQDMDHENMFWYRQDPGLGLRLIYFSYDVKMKEKGDIPEGYSVSREKKERFSLILESASTNQTSMYLCASSRLQGGNEQFFGPGTRLTVL.

On this clone itself: One end of the junction is discordant with germline, which a read error may explain. This chain's CDR3 is CAGSLAEGQETQYF. The CDR3 DNA sequence: TGTGCCGGCAGCTTGGCCGAAGGGCAGGAGACCCAGTACTTC. This chain links TRBV5-6 with TRBJ2-5; D is undetermined. This CDR3 has 14 amino acids. CDR1 SGHDT and CDR2 YYEEEE come from the germline V gene.

V gene TRBV4-3 combines with J gene TRBJ2-2; D not certain. Germline V lookup: CDR1 LGHNA, CDR2 YSLEER. The CDR3 spans 13 residues. The V and J ends lost 9 bases and 5 bases respectively, with 13 bases between them. The CDR3 coding sequence is TGCGCCAGTACCCAGGCTCCGACCGGGGAGCTGTTTTTT. As protein: CASTQAPTGELFF.

This clone was found a few times. The genes are TRBV6-6 and TRBJ1-4; TRBD1 matches 9 bases. Germline CDR1 reads MNHNY; CDR2 reads SVGAGI (reference sequence). Losses at the gene ends were 5 bases for V and 8 bases for J; bases not matched to a gene: 9. This CDR3 has 15 residues. The chain's CDR3 is CASSPTDRGYEKLFF. The CDR3 DNA reads TGTGCCAGCAGTCCCACTGACAGGGGGTACGAAAAACTGTTTTTT.

V usage is TRBV5-1 and J usage is TRBJ1-3; 7 bases map to TRBD1. Germline V gives CDR1 SGHRS, CDR2 YFSETQ. The CDR3 runs 16 residues. J gave up 2 bases and V 4 bases, and 9 bases lay outside the gene matches. Written as DNA, the CDR3 is TGCGCCAGCAGCCTGGGTGGTGGGACAGCTGGAAACACCATATATTTT. Its protein is CASSLGGGTAGNTIYF.

This clone was seen just once. The chain recombines TRBV7-7 with TRBJ2-2; 14 bases fit TRBD2. With V trimmed by 5 bases and J by 6 bases, 14 bases remained unmatched. The length of the CDR3 is 19 residues. Germline CDR1 reads SSHAT; CDR2 reads FNYEAQ (reference sequence). The CDR3 bases are TGTGCCAGCAGCCCGGGGACTAGCGGGAGATTGGGGAGCGCCGGGGAGCTGTTTTTT. Residues: CASSPGTSGRLGSAGELFF.

The chain employs TRBV5-1 and TRBJ2-1; D not certain. The CDR3 is 14 residues long. Trimming stripped 1 base from V and 8 bases from J, with 13 bases between. CDR1 SGHRS and CDR2 YFSETQ come from the germline V gene. Here the CDR3 reads CASSLRARIDEQFF. CDR3 coding DNA: TGCGCCAGCAGCTTGAGGGCGCGGATTGATGAGCAGTTCTTC.

This clone was recorded only once. V usage is TRBV7-9 and J usage is TRBJ1-6; D is ambiguous. CDR3 size: 16 residues. V gave up 7 bases and J gave up 0 bases, with 13 bases separating them. Germline assignment: CDR1 SEHNR and CDR2 FQNEAQ (reference sequence). This chain's CDR3 is CASTMAAVSYNSPLHF. The CDR3, as DNA: TGTGCCAGCACCATGGCCGCGGTCTCCTATAATTCACCCCTCCACTTT.

As for this clone: This may arise from a read error, as a much more abundant clone is one base away. Other nucleotide sequences in the sample specify the same CDR3. This rearrangement joins TRBV10-3 to TRBJ2-1, with a possible D match to TRBD1 (6 bases). CDR3 length: 12 residues. Germline V lookup: CDR1 ENHRY, CDR2 SYGVKD. The CDR3 loop is CAISEPGQEQFF. In DNA form, the CDR3 reads TGCGCCATCAGTGAGCCTGGACAGGAGCAGTTCTTC.

The chain is built from TRBV5-4 and TRBJ1-1; 8 nucleotides agree with TRBD1. In germline, CDR1 is SGHNT, CDR2 YYREEE (reference sequence). This CDR3 has 19 residues. After removal of 3 bases from V and 1 base from J, the junction contained 17 bases not matched to a gene. Here the CDR3 reads CASSSSRDRFPMGNTEAFF. The CDR3 coding sequence is TGTGCCAGCAGCTCGTCCCGGGACAGGTTTCCCATGGGGAACACTGAAGCTTTCTTT. The entire variable domain, with the rest obtained from reference TRBV5-4 and TRBJ1-1, is as follows: ETGVTQSPTHLIKTRGQQVTLRCSSQSGHNTVSWYQQALGQGPQFIFQYYREEENGRGNFPPRFSGLQFPNYSSELNVNALELDDSALYLCASSSSRDRFPMGNTEAFFGQGTRLTVV.

The chain combines TRBV4-3 with TRBJ1-5; no clear D. Between the trimmed V and J ends, which lost 0 bases and 7 bases, there was a span of 7 bases. The CDR3 is made up of 13 amino acids. CDR1 is LGHNA and CDR2 is YSLEER in the germline V gene. In DNA, the CDR3 is TGCGCCAGCAGCCAAGAATTGAGGCAGCCCCAGCATTTT. Translation gives CASSQELRQPQHF.

This chain connects TRBV5-4 to TRBJ2-1; D is possibly TRBD1 (6 bases). There are 15 residues in the CDR3. Deletions cut 4 bases from V and 4 bases from J, with 15 bases between. The V gene's germline CDR1 is SGHNT and CDR2 YYREEE (reference sequence). The CDR3 protein is CASSGGQTLYNEQFF. The CDR3 region has the DNA TGTGCCAGCAGCGGTGGACAGACGTTGTACAATGAGCAGTTCTTC.

The chain couples TRBV7-6 to TRBJ2-1; TRBD2 matches 8 bases. The CDR3 extends over 15 amino acids. Germline CDR1 and CDR2: SGHVS and FNYEAQ. V lost 5 bases and J lost 8; bases outside the gene matches: 11. The DNA of the CDR3 is TGTGCCAGCAGCATACTAGCGGACCCTCGCCATGAGCAGTTCTTC. Its protein is CASSILADPRHEQFF.

This chain uses TRBV7-2 with TRBJ1-3, with D unresolved. The CDR3 spans 16 residues. Germline values: CDR1 SGHTA, CDR2 FQGNSA. The V end lost 1 base, the J end lost 3 bases, and 13 bases lay between the germline ends. Written as DNA, the CDR3 is TGTGCCAGCAGCTTAGGACCACCGGGCGGTGGAAACACCATATATTTT. Translating gives CASSLGPPGGGNTIYF.

With regard to this clone: Distinct nucleotide sequences in the sample also encode this CDR3. The gene calls are TRBV29-1 and TRBJ1-1; 8 nucleotides align to TRBD1. Germline-derived CDR1 and CDR2 are SQVTM and ANQGSEA. The J segment lost 2 bases and the V segment lost 7 bases, leaving 3 bases of the junction unmatched. CDR3 length equals 12 residues. CDR3 loop: CSAGQANTEAFF. CDR3 DNA: TGCAGCGCGGGACAGGCAAACACTGAAGCTTTCTTT.